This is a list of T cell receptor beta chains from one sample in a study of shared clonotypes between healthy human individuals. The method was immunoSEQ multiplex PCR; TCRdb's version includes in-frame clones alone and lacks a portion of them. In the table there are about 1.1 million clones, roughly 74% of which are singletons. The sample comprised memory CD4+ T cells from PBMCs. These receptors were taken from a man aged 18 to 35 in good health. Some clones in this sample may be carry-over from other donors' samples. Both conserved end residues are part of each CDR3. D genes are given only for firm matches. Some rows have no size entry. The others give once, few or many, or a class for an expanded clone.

TGCGCCAGCAGCTTGGCAGGGGGCATATATGAAAAACTGTTTTTT	CASSLAGGIYEKLFF	TRBV5-1	TRBJ1-4	once	TRBD1
TGTGCCAGCAGTTTCAATGGACTAGCGGGGGGGTACAATGAGCAGTTCTTC	CASSFNGLAGGYNEQFF	TRBV27	TRBJ2-1	-	TRBD2
TGCGCCAGCAGCCGGGCGGGGGGGTACAATGAGCAGTTCTTC	CASSRAGGYNEQFF	TRBV4-1	TRBJ2-1	-	TRBD2
TGTGCCAGCAGCTTAAGCGGTAGGGGACGTAACATAAAAGAGACCCAGTACTTC	CASSLSGRGRNIKETQYF	TRBV7-8	TRBJ2-5	-	-
TGTGCCAGCAGCTCGACTTATATGAACGAGCAGTACTTC	CASSSTYMNEQYF	TRBV7-7	TRBJ2-7	-	-
TGTGCCAGCAGCGTACGAGGGACTAGCGGTCCCGAGCAGTTCTTC	CASSVRGTSGPEQFF	TRBV9	TRBJ2-1	-	TRBD2
TGTGCCAGCTCCCCATGGAGGGGTTCCTACGAGCAGTACTTC	CASSPWRGSYEQYF	TRBV18	TRBJ2-7	-	-
TGTGCCAGCAGTTACCACGGAAGCTCTGGGGCCAACGTCCTGACTTTC	CASSYHGSSGANVLTF	TRBV6-6	TRBJ2-6	-	-
TGTGCCAGCACAGGGGAGACTGAAGCTTTCTTT	CASTGETEAFF	TRBV10-3	TRBJ1-1	many	TRBD1
TGCGCCAGCAGCGGACAGGGCTCCACTGAAGCTTTCTTT	CASSGQGSTEAFF	TRBV5-1	TRBJ1-1	-	TRBD1
TGTGCCAGCAGTAGGGGGAGACAATATACGCAGTATTTT	CASSRGRQYTQYF	TRBV14	TRBJ2-3	once	-
TGTGCCAGCAGTTTCGCGGGGTTTGCCACTGAAGCTTTCTTT	CASSFAGFATEAFF	TRBV27	TRBJ1-1	-	-
TGTGCCAGCACCTCCCTGGGGGGATACTCTGGAAACACCATATATTTT	CASTSLGGYSGNTIYF	TRBV11-2	TRBJ1-3	-	-
TGTGCCAGCAGTTTTTTTGGACGAATAAGTTGGGTGAACACTGAAGCTTTCTTT	CASSFFGRISWVNTEAFF	TRBV28	TRBJ1-1	once	-
TGTGCCAGCAGCTCCCGCGGAGACTCTGGGGCCAACGTCCTGACTTTC	CASSSRGDSGANVLTF	TRBV9	TRBJ2-6	-	-
TGTGCCTGGAGTTCGCTCAGAACGAACACCGGGGAGCTGTTTTTT	CAWSSLRTNTGELFF	TRBV30	TRBJ2-2	-	-
TGTGCCAGCAGTAAAGGTACTAACCAAGAGACCCAGTACTTC	CASSKGTNQETQYF	TRBV2	TRBJ2-5	-	-
TGTGCCAGCAGCTTGTTGACTTCTACGGGGCCCCAGCATTTT	CASSLLTSTGPQHF	TRBV5-5	TRBJ1-5	-	-
TGTGCCAGCAGTTTGCGACAGGGTGGAGCCGGGGAGCTGTTTTTT	CASSLRQGGAGELFF	TRBV27	TRBJ2-2	-	TRBD1
TGTGCCAGCAGCTTTGGGATCGCTAGCGGACAAGAGACCCAGTACTTC	CASSFGIASGQETQYF	TRBV7-3	TRBJ2-5	-	TRBD2
TGTGCCAGCAGGTTGGGAGGAGCCCAATACTACGAGCAGTACTTC	CASRLGGAQYYEQYF	TRBV6-1	TRBJ2-7	once	-
TGTGCCTGGAGCGCACAGGGAGTTCAGCCCCAGCATTTT	CAWSAQGVQPQHF	TRBV30	TRBJ1-5	-	-